This T cell receptor (beta chain) was identified in a study of blood T cells in healthy people across ages. Study results and limitations: Naive CD4+ cells and diversity were both higher in long-lived donors than in aged donors.

Germline V lookup: CDR1 SQVTM, CDR2 ANQGSEA. The CDR3 covers 12 residues. Details on this clonotype: The antigen is unknown.

Primed by a sample-barcoded 5' primer and a J-beta primer mix, a second PCR proceeded for about 6 to 11 cycles. From the 5' RACE reads, TCRdb called clonotypes with MiXCR, one entry per CDR3 protein. The table records about a million distinct CDR3 sequences, just over 50% of them present only once. The rearrangement uses TRBV29-1 and TRBJ2-3; possible D gene TRBD2, 6 bases. The sample comprised blood. This TCR was recovered from a woman aged 55-75 years in good health. CDR3 residues: CTTSGDTDTQYF. CDR3 coding DNA: TGCACCACCTCGGGGGACACAGATACGCAGTATTTT.